This T cell receptor (beta chain) was observed in a study of blood T cells in healthy people across ages (dated by TCRdb to between 2014 and 2017). Study-wide context: In model experiments, template switching captured roughly one uniquely barcoded TCR beta cDNA molecule for every two T cells. Four age groups were formed from the donors: young (average roughly 15 years), middle-aged (approximately 40), aged (around 62) and long-lived (roughly 88). Two additional independent replicas of 1 million unique cDNA reads from the same blood draw were analyzed for two donors (one aged 18 to 30 and one aged 80 or older). Using deep sequencing normalized with unique cDNA molecular identifiers, the study measured how TCR beta repertoire diversity changes with age. To avoid experimental bias, donors of different ages were spread randomly across the sequencing lanes.

Donors were a few dozen systemically healthy Caucasian individuals from Russia aged roughly 6 to 95 years. Each donor gave ten milliliters of peripheral blood, collected into EDTA-treated Vacutainer tubes. Ficoll-Paque density-gradient centrifugation was used to isolate PBMCs, with at least 6.5 million per sample. Trizol reagent was used to extract total RNA from PBMCs, with at least 6 micrograms per sample. Naive CD45RAhigh/CD27high T cell percentages were measured by flow cytometry on a PBMC aliquot from every donor. What the authors observed across the whole study: Bulk unsorted PBMC profiling prevented conclusive comparison of naive and antigen-experienced compartments. Compared with the aged group, the long-lived group had more naive CD4+ T cells, fewer expanded clones and increased TCR diversity, a pattern suggesting age selection. There was a strong correlation between observed TCR beta diversity and the percentage of naive T cells measured by flow cytometry. Observed TCR beta diversity per million T cells fell roughly linearly with age, and a significant reduction was already apparent by age approximately 41. Total diversity estimates from one million sequenced T cells were considered lower bounds and underestimates. Because the CMV infection status of the donors was unknown, age-related changes in expanded clonotypes may potentially have been confounded.

According to the germline V gene, CDR1 reads SGHRS and CDR2 reads YFSETQ. The CDR3 measures 15 amino acids from cysteine to phenylalanine. The read is trimmed to its CDR3 DNA, 45 bases read in frame from base 1. V is reduced by 7 bases and J by 2 bases, leaving a spacing of 19 bases between them. This clonotype was observed at least ten times. Its antigen is still unknown. The input lacks base qualities; no much larger clone sits a single base away. Library preparation employed 5' RACE. The sequencing machine was an Illumina HiSeq 2500. The second PCR ran for roughly 7 to 12 cycles and used a J-beta primer mix along with a sample-barcoded 5' primer. Each TCR beta cDNA molecule received a unique molecular identifier from a template-switch 5' adaptor carrying 12 random nucleotides. Each sample yielded at least 3 million CDR3-containing paired-end reads. The Mint cDNA synthesis kit, primed by a TRBC-specific oligonucleotide, was used to synthesize first-strand cDNA from all RNA. Following uracil-DNA glycosylase treatment, a first 18-cycle PCR with universal primers M1SS and BC2_uni_R was performed on all cDNA. Under the source paper's analysis protocol: For normalization, 1 million high-quality reads, each with a distinct molecular identifier, were randomly selected from each sample. Instead of being binned into consensus sequences, reads with shared molecular identifiers were discarded. MiTCR, with a Q25 quality threshold and the strictest error-elimination algorithm, was used for CDR3 identification, clonotype clustering and error correction. A nonparametric unseen species model with Euler transformation was used to estimate lower-bound total TCR beta diversity. TCRdb cleaned the public reads at Q25 with fastp, built clones with MiXCR and kept in-frame beta chains. Entries that share a CDR3 protein sequence are merged under the most common genes and DNA. It is TCRdb's table, rather than the study itself, that gives the V and J calls and clone size. Here the sample has around 1,700,000 distinct CDR3 sequences; roughly 28% occur a single time. The top ten constitute less than 9.5% of the sample.

The receptor was derived from a woman between 25 and 40 years old in good health. The source material was blood. This receptor chain uses TRBV5-1 and TRBJ2-7; a tentative D match to TRBD1 spans 6 bases. The nucleotide sequence reads as follows: TGCGCCAGCCGCCCGAGCAGGGGCCCCACCTACGAGCAGTACTTC. It specifies CASRPSRGPTYEQYF.